The 17 T cell receptor beta chains below come from one sample, sequenced in a study of beta chain features in type 1 diabetes. Sequencing targeted expressed TCRB transcripts, as all isolated RNA had been reverse transcribed. The assay was immunoSEQ multiplex PCR, and TCRdb's table has in-frame clones only and misses some. The table has 390,000 or so clones, around 14% seen once. Sample: naive CD4+ T cells from blood. These receptors all come from a man aged 25-45 years in good health.

In its sample, this clone was seen a few times. The sample has other DNA sequences that encode this CDR3 too. This sequence joins TRBV5-1 and TRBJ2-3; D unresolved. The germline V and J ends were trimmed by 0 bases and 0 bases, with 5 bases remaining between them. Germline CDR1 reads SGHRS; CDR2 reads YFSETQ. The length of the CDR3 is 14 residues. The CDR3 DNA follows: TGCGCCAGCAGCTTGGGGCCGAGCACAGATACGCAGTATTTT. Its protein is CASSLGPSTDTQYF.

The chain carries TRBV6-5 and TRBJ2-1; weak D call: TRBD1 (6 bases). This CDR3 is built from 15 residues. The germline gives CDR1 MNHEY, CDR2 SVGAGI. V gave up 10 bases and J gave up 0 bases, with 16 bases separating them. The CDR3 spells CANRFRGFSYNEQFF. In DNA, the CDR3 is TGTGCCAACCGATTCAGGGGCTTCTCCTACAATGAGCAGTTCTTC.

This clone was observed a few times. The chain joins TRBV7-9 to TRBJ2-5; D unresolved. The V end was cut by 1 base, the J end by 1 base, with 7 bases between. Germline V gene data show CDR1 as SEHNR and CDR2 as FQNEAQ (reference sequence). CDR3 length equals 14 residues. CDR3 sequence reads: CASSLDQLQETQYF. The CDR3 DNA reads TGTGCCAGCAGCTTAGATCAGCTCCAAGAGACCCAGTACTTC.

The gene calls are TRBV30 and TRBJ1-4; D perhaps matches TRBD1 (5 bases). The germline V and J ends were trimmed by 1 base and 3 bases, with 6 bases remaining between them. In germline, CDR1 is GTSNPN, CDR2 SVGIG (reference sequence). CDR3 length equals 13 residues. DNA for the CDR3: TGTGCCTGGAGTGCAGGGTCTAATGAAAAACTGTTTTTT. Its protein is CAWSAGSNEKLFF.

This chain links TRBV18 with TRBJ2-2; D is ambiguous. V shed 6 bases and J shed 0 bases, with 5 bases lying between them. Germline CDR1 reads KGHSH; CDR2 reads LQKENI. CDR3 size: 13 residues. CDR3 sequence (DNA): TGTGCCAGCTCGTTCGCGAACACCGGGGAGCTGTTTTTT. Amino acid sequence: CASSFANTGELFF.

The chain has TRBV7-9 and TRBJ2-7; tentatively, D is TRBD1 (6 bases). The CDR3 extends over 14 amino acids. Trimming took off 1 base at V and 0 bases at J, with 7 bases between the two ends. The V gene's germline CDR1 is SEHNR and CDR2 FQNEAQ (reference sequence). The CDR3 sequence: CASSLGTVSYEQYV. The DNA for the CDR3 is TGTGCCAGCAGCTTAGGGACAGTCTCCTACGAGCAGTACGTC.

V is TRBV7-6 and J is TRBJ2-5; D uncertain. The CDR3 extends over 11 amino acids. Germline V lookup: CDR1 SGHVS, CDR2 FNYEAQ. Trimming took off 6 bases at V and 2 bases at J, with 4 bases between the two ends. CDR3 sequence: CASSYQETQYF. DNA for the CDR3: TGTGCCAGCAGTTATCAAGAGACCCAGTACTTC.

This clone has only a few counts. J is TRBJ1-4 and V is TRBV4-3; D remains unclear. Trimming removed 0 bases from V and 4 bases from J, with 12 bases in between. Germline lookup yields CDR1 LGHNA and CDR2 YSLEER. The CDR3 consists of 16 residues. CDR3 loop: CASSQEAAVLNEKLFF. The CDR3 nucleotides are TGCGCCAGCAGCCAAGAAGCCGCAGTACTTAATGAAAAACTGTTTTTT.

This clone was observed a handful of times. V is TRBV14 and J is TRBJ2-1; no firm D call. From germline, CDR1 is SGHDN and CDR2 FVKESK. Trimming left V 8 bases short and J 0 bases short, with 17 bases between. This CDR3 region has 16 residues. Written as DNA, the CDR3 is TGTGCCAGCGCTCCACGTTCAGGCTACTCCTACAATGAGCAGTTCTTC. Encoded protein: CASAPRSGYSYNEQFF.

This clone was detected only a few times. The CDR3 DNA sequence: TGTGCCAGCAGCTTACCGGGACTAGCGGGTTACAATGAGCAGTTCTTC. Protein product: CASSLPGLAGYNEQFF. The chain employs TRBV7-2 and TRBJ2-1, with 12 nucleotides matching TRBD2. This CDR3 comprises 16 residues. Germline lookup yields CDR1 SGHTA and CDR2 FQGNSA. Unmatched junction bases numbered 3, after V lost 2 bases and J lost 4 bases.

The rearrangement uses TRBV5-1 and TRBJ2-5, with TRBD2 matching 11 bases. The V gene's germline CDR1 is SGHRS and CDR2 YFSETQ. With V trimmed by 0 bases and J by 2 bases, 9 bases remained unmatched. CDR3 length: 18 residues. CDR3 residues: CASSLALLAGGQQETQYF. The CDR3, as DNA: TGCGCCAGCAGCTTGGCCCTCCTAGCGGGGGGCCAACAAGAGACCCAGTACTTC. Using reference TRBV5-1 and TRBJ2-5 for the parts outside the CDR3, the full variable domain is KAGVTQTPRYLIKTRGQQVTLSCSPISGHRSVSWYQQTPGQGLQFLFEYFSETQRNKGNFPGRFSGRQFSNSRSEMNVSTLELGDSALYLCASSLALLAGGQQETQYFGPGTRLLVL.

The CDR3 nucleotides read TGTGCCAGCAGCTTAAGTCGGGGGGCAATGAACGAGCAGTACGTC. This codes for CASSLSRGAMNEQYV. The chain employs TRBV7-9 and TRBJ2-7; a weak D match, TRBD2 (7 bases). With 2 bases removed from V and 5 bases from J, the gap between germline ends came to 16 bases. The CDR3 contains 15 residues. Germline V lookup: CDR1 SEHNR, CDR2 FQNEAQ (reference sequence).

V usage is TRBV7-2 and J usage is TRBJ1-2; tentative D call: TRBD1 (5 bases). V gave up 4 bases and J gave up 5 bases, with 14 bases separating them. CDR1 is SGHTA and CDR2 is FQGNSA in the germline V gene. The CDR3 totals 14 residues. The CDR3 loop is CASSSPQGSYGYTF. CDR3 nucleotides: TGTGCCAGCAGCTCTCCTCAGGGTTCTTATGGCTACACCTTC.

The chain is built from TRBV19 and TRBJ1-4; 10 bases are shared with TRBD1. CDR3 size: 16 residues. Per germline, CDR1 LNHDA and CDR2 SQIVND (reference sequence). Trimming removed 4 bases from V and 4 bases from J; junction bases left unmatched: 6. CDR3 region: CASSTPGQGVNEKLFF. In DNA, the CDR3 is TGTGCCAGTAGTACCCCCGGACAGGGGGTTAATGAAAAACTGTTTTTT.

This clone was seen only a few times. The genes are TRBV2 and TRBJ2-2; D call uncertain. CDR1 and CDR2 (germline): SNHLY, FYNNEI. Trimming shortened V by 4 bases and J by 8 bases, and 17 bases separated the two germline ends. This CDR3 contains 15 residues. The CDR3 DNA reads as TGTGCCAGCAGTGCCCTTGGATTTGGAGCGGGGGAGCTGTTTTTT. Amino acids: CASSALGFGAGELFF.

The V gene is TRBV7-2, the J gene TRBJ2-5; D not certain. This CDR3 comprises 12 residues. Germline values: CDR1 SGHTA, CDR2 FQGNSA. Trimming stripped 2 bases from V and 5 bases from J, with 6 bases between. The CDR3 DNA reads as TGTGCCAGCAGCTTAACACTCGAGACCCAGTACTTC. Protein product: CASSLTLETQYF.

Here the CDR3 DNA reads TGTGCCAGCAGCAGCACCCGGGACAACCATTATGGCTACACCTTC. This codes for CASSSTRDNHYGYTF. The rearrangement joins TRBV5-6 to TRBJ1-2; D is possibly TRBD1 (6 bases). From germline, CDR1 is SGHDT and CDR2 YYEEEE. This CDR3 region has 15 residues. V lost 4 bases and J lost 5, with 18 bases in between.